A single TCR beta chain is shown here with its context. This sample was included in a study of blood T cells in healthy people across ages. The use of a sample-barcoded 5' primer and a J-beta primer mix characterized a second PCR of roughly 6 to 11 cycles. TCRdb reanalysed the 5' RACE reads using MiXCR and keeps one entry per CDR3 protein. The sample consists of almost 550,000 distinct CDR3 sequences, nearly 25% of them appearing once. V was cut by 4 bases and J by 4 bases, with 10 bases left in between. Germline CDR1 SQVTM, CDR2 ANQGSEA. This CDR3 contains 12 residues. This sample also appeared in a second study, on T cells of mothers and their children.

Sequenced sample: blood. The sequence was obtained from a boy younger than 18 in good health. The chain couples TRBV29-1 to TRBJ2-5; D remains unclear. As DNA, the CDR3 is TGCAGCGTTGTCTGGGTCGGAGAGACCCAGTACTTC. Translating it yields CSVVWVGETQYF.